The present TCR beta chain was sequenced within a study of OX40 agonist ivuxolimab in advanced cancers. Turning to the study itself: Patients were under 90% male with ages roughly 20 to 85, mean roughly 55. Study observations and caveats: It was not determined which antigens were specifically recognized by the peripheral T cells that had undergone clonal expansion. Some of the nonresponding patients also showed low levels of normalized T-cell clonal expansion.

The V end lost 2 bases, the J end lost 4 bases, and 8 bases lay between the germline ends. Germline lookup yields CDR1 MNHGY and CDR2 SVAAGI. The CDR3 is made up of 13 amino acids. As regards this clone: Its antigen is not known.

Here immunoSEQ multiplex PCR was the method, and the copy in TCRdb shows in-frame clones only, minus some. Of 45,000 or so clones in the sample, roughly four fifths are singletons; the top ten hold 2% to 2.5%. The chain employs TRBV6-9 and TRBJ1-1; tentative D call: TRBD1 (5 bases). The source is an adult with an advanced solid tumor such as melanoma, head and neck, liver or kidney cancer. The source was CD4+ or CD8+ T cells sorted from blood, collected in a trial of the OX40 agonist ivuxolimab. This CDR3 reads CASSYGGGTEAFF. The DNA of the CDR3 is TGTGCCAGCAGTTATGGGGGAGGCACTGAAGCTTTCTTT.